This T cell receptor beta chain stems from a study of T cell responses to AZD1222 COVID-19 vaccine. TCRdb's table, derived via immunoSEQ multiplex PCR, lists solely in-frame clones and lacks some. This table has approximately 120,000 clones, about 88% appearing once. The germline V gene has CDR1 MRHNA and CDR2 SNTAGT. Trimming stripped 6 bases from V and 5 bases from J, with 16 bases between. This CDR3 is 14 amino acids long. This chain links TRBV6-4 with TRBJ2-5; the D gene is possibly TRBD2 (5 bases). The source was peripheral blood, collected on day 0 of AZD1222 vaccination. The clonotype comes from an adult in good health. The CDR3 here is CASRPSGSCETQYF. The CDR3 nucleotides are TGTGCCAGCAGGCCCTCGGGATCTTGCGAGACCCAGTACTTC.